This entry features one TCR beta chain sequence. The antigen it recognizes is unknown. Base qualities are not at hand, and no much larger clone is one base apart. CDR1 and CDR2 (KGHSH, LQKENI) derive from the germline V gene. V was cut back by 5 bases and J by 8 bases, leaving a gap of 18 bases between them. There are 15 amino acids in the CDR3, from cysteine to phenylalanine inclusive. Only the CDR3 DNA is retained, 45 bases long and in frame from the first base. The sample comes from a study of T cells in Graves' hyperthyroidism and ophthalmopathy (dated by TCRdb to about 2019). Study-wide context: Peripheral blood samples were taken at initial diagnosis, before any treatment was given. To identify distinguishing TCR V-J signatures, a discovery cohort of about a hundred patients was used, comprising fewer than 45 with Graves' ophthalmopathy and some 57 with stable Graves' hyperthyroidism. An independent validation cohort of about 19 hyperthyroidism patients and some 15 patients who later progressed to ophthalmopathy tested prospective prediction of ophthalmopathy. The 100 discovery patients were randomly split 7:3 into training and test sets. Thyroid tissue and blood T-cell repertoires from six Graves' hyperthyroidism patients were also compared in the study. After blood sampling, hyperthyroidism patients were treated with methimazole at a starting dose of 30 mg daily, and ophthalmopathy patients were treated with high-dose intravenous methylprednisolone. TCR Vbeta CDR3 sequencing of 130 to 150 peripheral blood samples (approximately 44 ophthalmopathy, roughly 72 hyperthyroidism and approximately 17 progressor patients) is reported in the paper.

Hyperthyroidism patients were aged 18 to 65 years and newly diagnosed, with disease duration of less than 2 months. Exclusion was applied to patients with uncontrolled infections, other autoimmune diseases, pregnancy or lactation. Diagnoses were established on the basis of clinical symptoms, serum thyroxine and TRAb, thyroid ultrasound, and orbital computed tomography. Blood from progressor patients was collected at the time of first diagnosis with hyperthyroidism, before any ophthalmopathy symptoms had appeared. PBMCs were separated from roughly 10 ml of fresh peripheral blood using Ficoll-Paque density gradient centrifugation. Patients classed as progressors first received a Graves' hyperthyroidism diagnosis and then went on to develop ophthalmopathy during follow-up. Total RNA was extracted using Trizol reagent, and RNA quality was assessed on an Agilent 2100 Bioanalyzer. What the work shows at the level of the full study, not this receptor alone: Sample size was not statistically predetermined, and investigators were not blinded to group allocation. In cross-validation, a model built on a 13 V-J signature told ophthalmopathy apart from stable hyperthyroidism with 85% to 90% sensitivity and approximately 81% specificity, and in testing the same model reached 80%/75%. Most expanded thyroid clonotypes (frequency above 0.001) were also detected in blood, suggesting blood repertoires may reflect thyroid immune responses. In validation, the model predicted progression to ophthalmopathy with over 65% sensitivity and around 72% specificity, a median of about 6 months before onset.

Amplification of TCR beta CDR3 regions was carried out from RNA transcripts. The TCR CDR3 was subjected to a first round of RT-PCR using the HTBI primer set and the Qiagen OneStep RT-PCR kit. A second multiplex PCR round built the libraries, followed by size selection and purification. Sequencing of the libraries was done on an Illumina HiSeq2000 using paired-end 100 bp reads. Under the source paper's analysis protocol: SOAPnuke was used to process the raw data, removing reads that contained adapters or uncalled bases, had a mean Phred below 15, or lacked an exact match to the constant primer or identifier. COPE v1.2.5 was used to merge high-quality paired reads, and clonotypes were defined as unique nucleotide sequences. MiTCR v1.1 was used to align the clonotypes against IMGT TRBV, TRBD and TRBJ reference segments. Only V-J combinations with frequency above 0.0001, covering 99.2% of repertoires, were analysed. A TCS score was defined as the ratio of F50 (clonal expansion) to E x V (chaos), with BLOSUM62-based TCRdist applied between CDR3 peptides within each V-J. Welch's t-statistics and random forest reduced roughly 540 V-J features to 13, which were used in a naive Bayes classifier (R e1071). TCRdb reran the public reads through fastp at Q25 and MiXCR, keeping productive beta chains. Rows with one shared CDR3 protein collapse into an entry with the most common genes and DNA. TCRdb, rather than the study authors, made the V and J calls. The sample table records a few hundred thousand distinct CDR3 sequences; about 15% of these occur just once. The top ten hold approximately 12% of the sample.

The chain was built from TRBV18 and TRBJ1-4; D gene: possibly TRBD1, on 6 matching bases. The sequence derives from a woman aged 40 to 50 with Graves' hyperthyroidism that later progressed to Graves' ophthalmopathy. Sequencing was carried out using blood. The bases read TGTGCCAGCTCATCGCAGGGGACCTACGGGGAAAAACTGTTTTTT. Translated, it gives CASSSQGTYGEKLFF.